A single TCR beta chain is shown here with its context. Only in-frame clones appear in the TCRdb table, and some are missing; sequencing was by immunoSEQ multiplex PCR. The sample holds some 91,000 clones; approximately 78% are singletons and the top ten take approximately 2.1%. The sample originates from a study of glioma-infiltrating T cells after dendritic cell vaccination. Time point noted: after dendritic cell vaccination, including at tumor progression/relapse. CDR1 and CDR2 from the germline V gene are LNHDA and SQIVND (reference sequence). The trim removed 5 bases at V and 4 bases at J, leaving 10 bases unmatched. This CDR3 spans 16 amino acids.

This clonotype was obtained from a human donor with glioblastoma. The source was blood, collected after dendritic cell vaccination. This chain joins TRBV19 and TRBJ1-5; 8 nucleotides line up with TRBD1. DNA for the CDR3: TGTGCCAGTAGTCCCACAGGGACAGGTCGGAATCAGCCCCAGCATTTT. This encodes CASSPTGTGRNQPQHF.